This is a list of T cell receptor beta chains from one sample in a study of a mutant IDH1 vaccine in newly diagnosed glioma. No antigen has been assigned to these receptors. Data came from immunoSEQ multiplex PCR; TCRdb stores just in-frame clones and leaves some out. Of about 55,000 clones in the sample, 80% were seen once. The input for sequencing was PBMCs, taken from a glioma patient whose treatment included an IDH1 peptide vaccine. All receptors come from a man in his forties with glioma. CDR3s include the opening cysteine and the closing phenylalanine or tryptophan. The order of the fields is V gene, D gene, J gene, clone size, CDR3 protein, CDR3 DNA. D genes are given only for firm matches. Clone size is shown for a subset of rows, as once, few, many or a class of expanded clone.

v_call: TRBV5-1; d_call: .; j_call: TRBJ2-6; clone_size: few; cdr3_aa: CASREGLTSGANVLTF; cdr3_nt: TGCGCCAGCAGGGAGGGGCTAACCTCTGGGGCCAACGTCCTGACTTTC
v_call: TRBV13; d_call: .; j_call: TRBJ2-6; clone_size: once; cdr3_aa: CASSLRMDGSGANVLTF; cdr3_nt: TGTGCCAGCAGCTTACGCATGGACGGATCTGGGGCCAACGTCCTGACTTTC
v_call: TRBV5-1; d_call: TRBD1; j_call: TRBJ1-3; clone_size: .; cdr3_aa: CASSGTGFVGNTIYF; cdr3_nt: TGCGCCAGCAGCGGGACAGGGTTTGTTGGAAACACCATATATTTT
v_call: TRBV14; d_call: TRBD1; j_call: TRBJ1-6; clone_size: once; cdr3_aa: CASNQGANPGNSPLHF; cdr3_nt: TGTGCCAGCAACCAGGGGGCGAACCCCGGGAATTCACCCCTCCACTTT
v_call: TRBV4-2; d_call: TRBD2; j_call: TRBJ2-7; clone_size: once; cdr3_aa: CASSQLAGDTSYEQYF; cdr3_nt: TGTGCCAGCAGCCAACTAGCGGGGGATACATCCTACGAGCAGTACTTC
v_call: TRBV6-5; d_call: TRBD1; j_call: TRBJ2-7; clone_size: few; cdr3_aa: CASSYSGQGAYEQYF; cdr3_nt: TGTGCCAGCAGTTACTCGGGACAGGGGGCCTACGAGCAGTACTTC
v_call: TRBV7-3; d_call: .; j_call: TRBJ1-6; clone_size: .; cdr3_aa: CASSLGPSYNSPLHF; cdr3_nt: TGTGCCAGCAGCTTGGGACCCTCCTATAATTCACCCCTCCACTTT
v_call: TRBV20-1; d_call: .; j_call: TRBJ1-1; clone_size: .; cdr3_aa: CSARLNTEAFF; cdr3_nt: TGCAGTGCTAGACTGAACACTGAAGCTTTCTTT
v_call: TRBV30; d_call: TRBD2; j_call: TRBJ2-3; clone_size: .; cdr3_aa: CATSLAGVLKDTQYF; cdr3_nt: TGTGCCACCTCACTAGCGGGGGTACTAAAAGATACGCAGTATTTT
v_call: TRBV4-1; d_call: TRBD1; j_call: TRBJ1-3; clone_size: few; cdr3_aa: CASSGTPGTGNPISGNTIYF; cdr3_nt: TGCGCCAGCAGCGGTACCCCCGGGACAGGGAACCCGATCTCTGGAAACACCATATATTTT
v_call: TRBV4-1; d_call: .; j_call: TRBJ1-2; clone_size: .; cdr3_aa: CASSHPSGVGIFGYTF; cdr3_nt: TGCGCCAGCAGCCACCCCAGCGGGGTGGGGATATTTGGCTACACCTTC
v_call: TRBV25-1; d_call: .; j_call: TRBJ1-4; clone_size: .; cdr3_aa: CAPGRTTATNEKLFF; cdr3_nt: TGTGCCCCGGGACGGACAACTGCAACTAATGAAAAACTGTTTTTT